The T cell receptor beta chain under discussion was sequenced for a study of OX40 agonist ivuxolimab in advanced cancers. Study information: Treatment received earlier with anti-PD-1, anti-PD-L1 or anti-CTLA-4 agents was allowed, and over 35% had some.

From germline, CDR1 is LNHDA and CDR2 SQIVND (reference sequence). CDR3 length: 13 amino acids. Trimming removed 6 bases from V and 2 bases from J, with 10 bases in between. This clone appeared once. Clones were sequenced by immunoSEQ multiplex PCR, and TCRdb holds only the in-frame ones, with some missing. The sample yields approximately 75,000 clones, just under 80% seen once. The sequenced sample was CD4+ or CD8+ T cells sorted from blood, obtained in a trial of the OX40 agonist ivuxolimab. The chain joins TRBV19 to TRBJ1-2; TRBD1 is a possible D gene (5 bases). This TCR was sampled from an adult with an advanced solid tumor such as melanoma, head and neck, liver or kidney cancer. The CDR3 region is CASSPRQNYGYTF. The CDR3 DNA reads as TGTGCCAGTAGCCCTAGACAGAACTATGGCTACACCTTC.